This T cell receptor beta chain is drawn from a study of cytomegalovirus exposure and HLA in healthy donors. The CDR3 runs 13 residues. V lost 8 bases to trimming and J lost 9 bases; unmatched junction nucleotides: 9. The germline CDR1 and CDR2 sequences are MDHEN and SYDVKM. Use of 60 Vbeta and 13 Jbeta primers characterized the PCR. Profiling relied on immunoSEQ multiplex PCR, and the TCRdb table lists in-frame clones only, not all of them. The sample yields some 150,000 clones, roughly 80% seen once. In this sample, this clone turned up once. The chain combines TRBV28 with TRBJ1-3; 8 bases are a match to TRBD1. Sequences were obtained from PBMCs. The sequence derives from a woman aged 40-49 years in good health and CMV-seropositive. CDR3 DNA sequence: TGTGCCAGCCGCACCGGGACAGGTTCCACCATATATTTT. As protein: CASRTGTGSTIYF. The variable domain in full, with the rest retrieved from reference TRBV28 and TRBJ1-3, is DVKVTQSSRYLVKRTGEKVFLECVQDMDHENMFWYRQDPGLGLRLIYFSYDVKMKEKGDIPEGYSVSREKKERFSLILESASTNQTSMYLCASRTGTGSTIYFGEGSWLTVV.